These T cell receptor beta chains were read from a single sample in a study of blood T cell repertoires in COVID-19. Generated by immunoSEQ multiplex PCR, the TCRdb table keeps only in-frame clones and is missing some. The sample carries 240,000 or so clones, approximately 83% recorded once. Sequenced material: PBMCs or T cells enriched from blood (not recorded which). All receptors derive from a woman between 40 and 55 years old with acute COVID-19. CDR3s include the opening cysteine and the closing phenylalanine or tryptophan. A D gene is named only where the DNA matches it firmly. The size entry is marked missing in some rows and otherwise reads once, few, many or a size class.

clone_size: .
v_call: TRBV5-1
cdr3_length: 15
j_call: TRBJ1-2
d_call: .
cdr3_nt: TGCGCCAGCAGCTTGGCCGTGGGGGCCAACTATGGCTACACCTTC
cdr3_aa: CASSLAVGANYGYTF

clone_size: .
v_call: TRBV4-1
cdr3_length: 14
j_call: TRBJ2-2
d_call: .
cdr3_nt: TGCGCCAGCAGCCAAGGGCAGTACACCGGGGAGCTGTTTTTT
cdr3_aa: CASSQGQYTGELFF

clone_size: .
v_call: TRBV7-9
cdr3_length: 13
j_call: TRBJ1-1
d_call: .
cdr3_nt: TGTGCCAGCAGCTTAGCACAGATCACTGAAGCTTTCTTT
cdr3_aa: CASSLAQITEAFF

clone_size: .
v_call: TRBV5-4
cdr3_length: 15
j_call: TRBJ2-3
d_call: .
cdr3_nt: TGTGCCAGCAGCCCCGGGGAGCGAACCACAGATACGCAGTATTTT
cdr3_aa: CASSPGERTTDTQYF

clone_size: .
v_call: TRBV4-1
cdr3_length: 14
j_call: TRBJ2-4
d_call: TRBD2
cdr3_nt: TGCGCCAGCAGCGACTTGGCGGGAGGGGACATTCAGTACTTC
cdr3_aa: CASSDLAGGDIQYF

clone_size: .
v_call: TRBV18
cdr3_length: 16
j_call: TRBJ1-4
d_call: TRBD1
cdr3_nt: TGTGCCAGCTCACCGAGTACAGGGGCCTCTAATGAAAAACTGTTTTTT
cdr3_aa: CASSPSTGASNEKLFF

clone_size: .
v_call: TRBV18
cdr3_length: 16
j_call: TRBJ2-4
d_call: TRBD2
cdr3_nt: TGTGCCAGCTCACCGAATAGCGGGAGGGGAAGGAACATTCAGTACTTC
cdr3_aa: CASSPNSGRGRNIQYF

clone_size: .
v_call: TRBV4-1
cdr3_length: 16
j_call: TRBJ1-5
d_call: TRBD1
cdr3_nt: TGCGCCAGCAGCCAAGAATACAGGGGTAGCAATCAGCCCCAGCATTTT
cdr3_aa: CASSQEYRGSNQPQHF

clone_size: .
v_call: TRBV6-5
cdr3_length: 15
j_call: TRBJ1-1
d_call: TRBD1
cdr3_nt: TGTGCCAGCAGTCCAAGACAGGGCATGAACACTGAAGCTTTCTTT
cdr3_aa: CASSPRQGMNTEAFF

clone_size: .
v_call: TRBV19
cdr3_length: 17
j_call: TRBJ2-2
d_call: .
cdr3_nt: TGTGCCAGTAGTATAGATGTCGGGGTTGAGAACACCGGGGAGCTGTTTTTT
cdr3_aa: CASSIDVGVENTGELFF

clone_size: .
v_call: TRBV10-3
cdr3_length: 13
j_call: TRBJ2-1
d_call: .
cdr3_nt: TGTGCCATCAGTGTTCCACCGAGGAATGAGCAGTTCTTC
cdr3_aa: CAISVPPRNEQFF

clone_size: .
v_call: TRBV2
cdr3_length: 13
j_call: TRBJ1-1
d_call: .
cdr3_nt: TGTGCCAGCAGTGGCAGGGTCGACACTGAAGCTTTCTTT
cdr3_aa: CASSGRVDTEAFF

clone_size: once
v_call: TRBV7-2
cdr3_length: 12
j_call: TRBJ2-5
d_call: .
cdr3_nt: TGTGCCAGCAGCTCTCCTCTCGAGACCCAGTACTTC
cdr3_aa: CASSSPLETQYF

clone_size: .
v_call: TRBV9
cdr3_length: 15
j_call: TRBJ1-3
d_call: .
cdr3_nt: TGTGCCAGCAGCGTAGGCCTGAGCTCTGGAAACACCATATATTTT
cdr3_aa: CASSVGLSSGNTIYF

clone_size: .
v_call: TRBV11-3
cdr3_length: 16
j_call: TRBJ2-7
d_call: .
cdr3_nt: TGTGCCAGCAGCTTACAAACAGGTCCCCCACTTTACGAGCAGTACTTC
cdr3_aa: CASSLQTGPPLYEQYF

clone_size: .
v_call: TRBV5-4
cdr3_length: 13
j_call: TRBJ1-1
d_call: .
cdr3_nt: TGTGCCAGCAGCTTGGTAGGGGACACTGAAGCTTTCTTT
cdr3_aa: CASSLVGDTEAFF

clone_size: .
v_call: TRBV7-6
cdr3_length: 16
j_call: TRBJ2-2
d_call: .
cdr3_nt: TGTGCCAGCAGCAAACGTGTGACGGGGAACACCGGGGAGCTGTTTTTT
cdr3_aa: CASSKRVTGNTGELFF

clone_size: .
v_call: TRBV5-4
cdr3_length: 17
j_call: TRBJ2-1
d_call: TRBD2
cdr3_nt: TGTGCCAGCAGCTTGGATCCTAGCGGGATGAAAATCGATGAGCAGTTCTTC
cdr3_aa: CASSLDPSGMKIDEQFF

clone_size: .
v_call: TRBV16
cdr3_length: 14
j_call: TRBJ2-7
d_call: TRBD2
cdr3_nt: TGTGCCAGCAGCCAAAACTTGGGAGGGGACGAGCAGTACTTC
cdr3_aa: CASSQNLGGDEQYF

clone_size: .
v_call: TRBV24-1
cdr3_length: 15
j_call: TRBJ2-5
d_call: TRBD1
cdr3_nt: TGTGCCACCAGTGATCCCCGACAGGGACAAGAGACCCAGTACTTC
cdr3_aa: CATSDPRQGQETQYF

clone_size: few
v_call: TRBV10-1
cdr3_length: 15
j_call: TRBJ1-1
d_call: .
cdr3_nt: TGCGCCAGCAGTGAGACCAGGGGACCGGACACTGAAGCTTTCTTT
cdr3_aa: CASSETRGPDTEAFF

clone_size: .
v_call: TRBV5-1
cdr3_length: 15
j_call: TRBJ1-1
d_call: .
cdr3_nt: TGCGCCAGCAGCTTGGCGCAGACATTGAACACTGAAGCTTTCTTT
cdr3_aa: CASSLAQTLNTEAFF

clone_size: .
v_call: TRBV7-9
cdr3_length: 13
j_call: TRBJ2-5
d_call: .
cdr3_nt: TGTGCCAGCAGCTTGTCTCTCCAAGAGACCCAGTACTTC
cdr3_aa: CASSLSLQETQYF

clone_size: .
v_call: TRBV29-1
cdr3_length: 15
j_call: TRBJ1-4
d_call: .
cdr3_nt: TGCAGCGTTGATTTTGGGAGGTCTACTAATGAAAAACTGTTTTTT
cdr3_aa: CSVDFGRSTNEKLFF

clone_size: .
v_call: TRBV2
cdr3_length: 14
j_call: TRBJ2-3
d_call: .
cdr3_nt: TGTGCCAGCAGTCCCGATAGTAGCACAGATACGCAGTATTTT
cdr3_aa: CASSPDSSTDTQYF

clone_size: .
v_call: TRBV6-5
cdr3_length: 15
j_call: TRBJ1-1
d_call: TRBD1
cdr3_nt: TGTGCCAGCACCCAAAGGGGAAAGGGGGCAACTGAAGCTTTCTTT
cdr3_aa: CASTQRGKGATEAFF

clone_size: .
v_call: TRBV5-6
cdr3_length: 13
j_call: TRBJ2-7
d_call: .
cdr3_nt: TGTGCCAGCAGCTTGGCTGGAGGGAGCGAGCAGTACTTC
cdr3_aa: CASSLAGGSEQYF

clone_size: .
v_call: TRBV6-5
cdr3_length: 15
j_call: TRBJ2-1
d_call: .
cdr3_nt: TGTGCCAGTAACCGGGACTCGCTGACCTACAATGAGCAGTTCTTC
cdr3_aa: CASNRDSLTYNEQFF

clone_size: .
v_call: TRBV25-1
cdr3_length: 16
j_call: TRBJ2-1
d_call: .
cdr3_nt: TGTGCCAGCAGATCCACACAGGGGCCCGCGGGGAATGAGCAGTTCTTC
cdr3_aa: CASRSTQGPAGNEQFF

clone_size: few
v_call: TRBV12-5
cdr3_length: 15
j_call: TRBJ1-5
d_call: TRBD1
cdr3_nt: TGTGCTAGTGGTTTGTACACAGGGGCCAATCAGCCCCAGCATTTT
cdr3_aa: CASGLYTGANQPQHF

clone_size: .
v_call: TRBV15
cdr3_length: 15
j_call: TRBJ2-5
d_call: TRBD1
cdr3_nt: TGTGCCACCAGCAGAGAACCACAGGGGCGAGAGACCCAGTACTTC
cdr3_aa: CATSREPQGRETQYF

clone_size: .
v_call: TRBV24-1
cdr3_length: 14
j_call: TRBJ2-3
d_call: TRBD2
cdr3_nt: TGTGCCACCAGTGTGACTAGCGGGAGCGATACGCAGTATTTT
cdr3_aa: CATSVTSGSDTQYF

clone_size: .
v_call: TRBV27
cdr3_length: 15
j_call: TRBJ1-1
d_call: .
cdr3_nt: TGTGCCAGCAGTTTATCGGGGGCGGGGAACACTGAAGCTTTCTTT
cdr3_aa: CASSLSGAGNTEAFF

clone_size: many
v_call: TRBV5-4
cdr3_length: 13
j_call: TRBJ1-2
d_call: TRBD1
cdr3_nt: TGTGCCAGCAGCCTTGGACAGGGGGGAGGCTACACCTTC
cdr3_aa: CASSLGQGGGYTF

clone_size: .
v_call: TRBV4-2
cdr3_length: 16
j_call: TRBJ2-2
d_call: .
cdr3_nt: TGTGCCAGCAGCCAGCCAGGAGGGGCGAACACCGGGGAGCTGTTTTTT
cdr3_aa: CASSQPGGANTGELFF

clone_size: .
v_call: TRBV4-1
cdr3_length: 15
j_call: TRBJ2-7
d_call: TRBD2
cdr3_nt: TGCGCCAGCAGCCTCCTAGCGGGAGGAAACTACGAGCAGTACTTC
cdr3_aa: CASSLLAGGNYEQYF

clone_size: .
v_call: TRBV28
cdr3_length: 12
j_call: TRBJ2-7
d_call: .
cdr3_nt: TGTGCCACTCGGACGGGAGCCTACGAGCAGTACTTC
cdr3_aa: CATRTGAYEQYF

clone_size: .
v_call: TRBV27
cdr3_length: 15
j_call: TRBJ1-6
d_call: TRBD1
cdr3_nt: TGTGCCAGCAGTTCAGAGGACAGGGGTCGTTCACCCCTCCACTTT
cdr3_aa: CASSSEDRGRSPLHF

clone_size: .
v_call: TRBV10-3
cdr3_length: 20
j_call: TRBJ1-5
d_call: .
cdr3_nt: TGTGCCATCAGTGAGTCGATGGAACATTCCCAGACTCCGAGCAATCAGCCCCAGCATTTT
cdr3_aa: CAISESMEHSQTPSNQPQHF

clone_size: .
v_call: TRBV2
cdr3_length: 15
j_call: TRBJ2-1
d_call: .
cdr3_nt: TGTGCCAGCAGTGAAAAGGGGCTTATTTACAATGAGCAGTTCTTC
cdr3_aa: CASSEKGLIYNEQFF

clone_size: .
v_call: TRBV5-1
cdr3_length: 14
j_call: TRBJ2-2
d_call: .
cdr3_nt: TGCGCCAGCAGCGTAAGAGGCGATGCCGGGGAGCTGTTTTTT
cdr3_aa: CASSVRGDAGELFF

clone_size: .
v_call: TRBV6-1
cdr3_length: 16
j_call: TRBJ1-2
d_call: TRBD1
cdr3_nt: TGTGCCAGCAGTGAAAAGTTACGGACAGGCGTCAATGGCTACACCTTC
cdr3_aa: CASSEKLRTGVNGYTF

clone_size: .
v_call: TRBV28
cdr3_length: 14
j_call: TRBJ1-4
d_call: .
cdr3_nt: TGTGCCAGCAGTTTTGGAGGGGCGGATGAAAAACTGTTTTTT
cdr3_aa: CASSFGGADEKLFF

clone_size: .
v_call: TRBV7-8
cdr3_length: 16
j_call: TRBJ2-5
d_call: TRBD2
cdr3_nt: TGTGCCAGCAGCTCTACGGGACTAGGGGGGGAAGAGACCCAGTACTTC
cdr3_aa: CASSSTGLGGEETQYF

clone_size: .
v_call: TRBV11-3
cdr3_length: 14
j_call: TRBJ2-5
d_call: TRBD1
cdr3_nt: TGTGCCAGCAGCTTCGACAGGGCTGGAGAGACCCAGTACTTC
cdr3_aa: CASSFDRAGETQYF

clone_size: .
v_call: TRBV24-1
cdr3_length: 14
j_call: TRBJ2-5
d_call: TRBD2
cdr3_nt: TGTGCCACCGGATCAGCGGGACCTCAAGAGACCCAGTACTTC
cdr3_aa: CATGSAGPQETQYF

clone_size: .
v_call: TRBV6-6
cdr3_length: 11
j_call: TRBJ1-2
d_call: .
cdr3_nt: TGTGCCAGCAGGGCCGGGAGCGGCTACACCTTC
cdr3_aa: CASRAGSGYTF

clone_size: .
v_call: TRBV6-5
cdr3_length: 15
j_call: TRBJ2-7
d_call: TRBD2
cdr3_nt: TGTGCCAGCAGATCCGGGACTAGCGTTTCCTACGAGCAGTACTTC
cdr3_aa: CASRSGTSVSYEQYF

clone_size: .
v_call: TRBV6-6
cdr3_length: 17
j_call: TRBJ1-5
d_call: TRBD1
cdr3_nt: TGTGCCAGCAGTCGCCGGGGACAGGGGGTTTCTAGTCAGCCCCAGCATTTT
cdr3_aa: CASSRRGQGVSSQPQHF

clone_size: .
v_call: TRBV27
cdr3_length: 13
j_call: TRBJ1-1
d_call: .
cdr3_nt: TGTGCCAGCAGCGAGGGATTGGGGACTGAAGCTTTCTTT
cdr3_aa: CASSEGLGTEAFF

clone_size: .
v_call: TRBV27
cdr3_length: 16
j_call: TRBJ1-6
d_call: TRBD1
cdr3_nt: TGTGCCAGCAGTTTAAGACAGGGGGCGTGGAATTCACCCCTCCACTTT
cdr3_aa: CASSLRQGAWNSPLHF

clone_size: .
v_call: TRBV6-5
cdr3_length: 14
j_call: TRBJ1-2
d_call: TRBD1
cdr3_nt: TGTGCCAGCCGGGGGACAGGGGGGTCCTATGGCTACACCTTC
cdr3_aa: CASRGTGGSYGYTF

clone_size: many
v_call: TRBV28
cdr3_length: 14
j_call: TRBJ2-7
d_call: .
cdr3_nt: TGTGCCAGCCGGGGGGCCGGCAGGGCTCGGGAGCAGTACTTC
cdr3_aa: CASRGAGRAREQYF

clone_size: .
v_call: TRBV11-2
cdr3_length: 14
j_call: TRBJ2-7
d_call: TRBD2
cdr3_nt: TGTGCCAGCGCGAATTTGGGAGGGCCCTACGAGCAGTACTTC
cdr3_aa: CASANLGGPYEQYF

clone_size: .
v_call: TRBV6-5
cdr3_length: 14
j_call: TRBJ2-7
d_call: .
cdr3_nt: TGTGCCAGCATCTCTCCTCGGTCTAGAGGCGAGCAGTACTTC
cdr3_aa: CASISPRSRGEQYF

clone_size: few
v_call: TRBV24-1
cdr3_length: 14
j_call: TRBJ1-2
d_call: .
cdr3_nt: TGTGCCACCAGTGATTTGGGGGCCGACTATGGCTACACCTTC
cdr3_aa: CATSDLGADYGYTF

clone_size: .
v_call: TRBV5-1
cdr3_length: 15
j_call: TRBJ2-1
d_call: TRBD2
cdr3_nt: TGCGCCAGCAGCTTGGTCGGGGGGAGCTACAATGAGCAGTTCTTC
cdr3_aa: CASSLVGGSYNEQFF

clone_size: .
v_call: TRBV7-8
cdr3_length: 16
j_call: TRBJ1-5
d_call: .
cdr3_nt: TGTGCCAGCAGCTCCAACCGGGACACCAGTAATGAACCCCAGCATTTT
cdr3_aa: CASSSNRDTSNEPQHF

clone_size: .
v_call: TRBV3-1/TRBV3-2
cdr3_length: 16
j_call: TRBJ2-6
d_call: TRBD1
cdr3_nt: TGTGCCAGCAGCCTCGCCACAGGGGTAGGGGCCAACGTCCTGACTTTC
cdr3_aa: CASSLATGVGANVLTF